Listed below are T cell receptor beta chains from one sample, sequenced in a study of blood T cell repertoires in COVID-19. TCRdb's copy holds only in-frame clones and misses some; the assay was immunoSEQ multiplex PCR. This sample has a few hundred thousand clones, with 84% found just once. The sequencing input was peripheral blood. The origin of the receptors is a man aged 40-50 years who had recovered from COVID-19. Both conserved end residues are part of each CDR3. A D gene is named only where the DNA matches it firmly. Clone size is given for some rows only: seen once, a few or many times, or a class if the clone is expanded.

size	D	V	J	DNA	CDR3
-	TRBD1	TRBV29-1	TRBJ1-2	TGCAGCGTTGAGCCAGGTACAGGGGGCTACTATGGCTACACCTTC	CSVEPGTGGYYGYTF
-	TRBD2	TRBV5-1	TRBJ2-3	TGCGCCAGCAGCTTGACGCTCACTAGCGGGGGGATACTAACTAGCACAGATACGCAGTATTTT	CASSLTLTSGGILTSTDTQYF
-	-	TRBV30	TRBJ1-3	TGTGCCTGGAGACTAAGCGGGGCTGGAAACACCATATATTTT	CAWRLSGAGNTIYF
-	-	TRBV10-1	TRBJ1-1	TGCGCCAGCAGTTTCGGGGGGAACACTGAAGCTTTCTTT	CASSFGGNTEAFF
few	TRBD1	TRBV4-3	TRBJ2-3	TGCGCCAGCAGCCCGCGACAGGGGGGCCACGCGGATACGCAGTATTTT	CASSPRQGGHADTQYF
few	TRBD1	TRBV7-2	TRBJ2-5	TGTGCCAGCAGCTTCTCAGGGGGCGTGGAGACCCAGTACTTC	CASSFSGGVETQYF
-	TRBD1	TRBV9	TRBJ2-1	TGTGCCAGCACCACATCTTCAGGGGGCGGCTACAATGAGCAGTTCTTC	CASTTSSGGGYNEQFF
-	-	TRBV19	TRBJ2-7	TGTGCCAGTAGTGCAGGGCCCGAGCAGTACTTC	CASSAGPEQYF
-	-	TRBV7-9	TRBJ2-3	TGTGCCAGCCTGGTTGGGGGCGTCGCAGATACGCAGTATTTT	CASLVGGVADTQYF
-	-	TRBV5-1	TRBJ2-3	TGCGCCAGCAGCTCGGTAGGGGTGGGGGATACGCAGTATTTT	CASSSVGVGDTQYF
-	-	TRBV6-5	TRBJ2-5	TGTGCCAGCAGCGGGTGGGAGACCCAGTACTTC	CASSGWETQYF
once	TRBD1	TRBV7-2	TRBJ2-7	TGTGCCAGCAGCTCGACAGGGGGCGCGTACGAGCAGTACTTC	CASSSTGGAYEQYF
-	-	TRBV18	TRBJ1-1	TGTGCCAGCTCACCAAACCAGGTCGAGGGAGACGGAGCTTTCTTT	CASSPNQVEGDGAFF
-	TRBD1	TRBV5-1	TRBJ2-7	TGCGCCAGCAGCACCAGAGGGACAGGGGGACTATCCTCCTACGAGCAGTACTTC	CASSTRGTGGLSSYEQYF
-	TRBD1	TRBV4-1	TRBJ2-7	TGCGCCAGCAGCCAACGACCAGGGGACAGGGCGAGGAAGCAGTACTTC	CASSQRPGDRARKQYF
-	TRBD2	TRBV24-1	TRBJ2-1	TGTGCCACCAGTGATTCCAGAGCGGGATTAGGGCAGTTCTTC	CATSDSRAGLGQFF
once	TRBD1	TRBV7-2	TRBJ2-3	TGTGCCAGCAGCTTAGTACAGGGGGCAGATACGCAGTATTTT	CASSLVQGADTQYF
-	-	TRBV6-6	TRBJ2-5	TGTGCCGTACGGGACTCTCGGGCGGAGACCCAGTACTTC	CAVRDSRAETQYF
-	TRBD2	TRBV29-1	TRBJ2-1	TGCAGCTCGCGAGCCGGGGGTGGACTAGCGGTCTACAATGAGCAGTTCTTC	CSSRAGGGLAVYNEQFF
many	TRBD1	TRBV7-8	TRBJ1-5	TGTGCCAGCAGCACACACCGGGACAGGGGCTTCTATAGCAATCAGCCCCAGCATTTT	CASSTHRDRGFYSNQPQHF